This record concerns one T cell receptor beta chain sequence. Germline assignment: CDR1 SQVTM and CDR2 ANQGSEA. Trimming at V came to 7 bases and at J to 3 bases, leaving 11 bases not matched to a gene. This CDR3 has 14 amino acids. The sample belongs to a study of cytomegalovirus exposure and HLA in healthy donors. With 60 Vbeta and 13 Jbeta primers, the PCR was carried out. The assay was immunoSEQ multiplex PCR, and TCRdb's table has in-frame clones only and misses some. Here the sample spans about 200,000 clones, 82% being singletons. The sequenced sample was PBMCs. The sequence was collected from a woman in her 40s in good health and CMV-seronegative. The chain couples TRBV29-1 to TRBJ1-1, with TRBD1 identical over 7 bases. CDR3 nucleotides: TGCAGCGCTAACAGGGGCCGCATGGACACTGAAGCTTTCTTT. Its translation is CSANRGRMDTEAFF. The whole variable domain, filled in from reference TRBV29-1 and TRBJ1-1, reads SAVISQKPSRDICQRGTSLTIQCQVDSQVTMMFWYRQQPGQSLTLIATANQGSEATYESGFVIDKFPISRPNLTFSTLTVSNMSPEDSSIYLCSANRGRMDTEAFFGQGTRLTVV.